This is a list of T cell receptor beta chains from one sample in a study of T cell responses to AZD1222 COVID-19 vaccine. Profiled with immunoSEQ multiplex PCR; TCRdb holds only in-frame clones, not every one. The table lists tens of thousands of clones, more than 75% of them singletons. Sequences were derived from peripheral blood, sampled on day 0 of AZD1222 vaccination. The source is an adult in good health. Both conserved end residues are part of each CDR3. A D gene is named only where the DNA matches it firmly. Part of the rows lack a size; the others show once, few, many or a class for expanded clones.

clone size: -; J gene: TRBJ1-1; D gene: -; V gene: TRBV5-1; CDR3 length: 13; CDR3 DNA: TGCGCCAGCAGCTTAGGAGTGAACACTGAAGCTTTCTTT; CDR3 protein: CASSLGVNTEAFF
clone size: -; J gene: TRBJ1-6; D gene: -; V gene: TRBV28; CDR3 length: 15; CDR3 DNA: TGTGCCAGCAGTTTAATCCAGGGCAGTAATTCACCCCTCCACTTT; CDR3 protein: CASSLIQGSNSPLHF
clone size: -; J gene: TRBJ2-1; D gene: -; V gene: TRBV12-5; CDR3 length: 15; CDR3 DNA: TGTGCTAGTGGTTTGACACCCCGGGACTACAATGAGCAGTTCTTC; CDR3 protein: CASGLTPRDYNEQFF
clone size: -; J gene: TRBJ1-1; D gene: TRBD1; V gene: TRBV18; CDR3 length: 16; CDR3 DNA: TGTGCCAGCTCACCACCGAGCCCAGGGGGGAACACTGAAGCTTTCTTT; CDR3 protein: CASSPPSPGGNTEAFF
clone size: once; J gene: TRBJ2-7; D gene: -; V gene: TRBV5-1; CDR3 length: 12; CDR3 DNA: TGCGCCAGCAGCGGGGCAGGGCACGAGCAGTACTTC; CDR3 protein: CASSGAGHEQYF
clone size: -; J gene: TRBJ1-2; D gene: -; V gene: TRBV19; CDR3 length: 14; CDR3 DNA: TGTGCCAGTAGTCTACACTTCGGTATCTATGGCTACACCTTC; CDR3 protein: CASSLHFGIYGYTF
clone size: -; J gene: TRBJ2-2; D gene: TRBD2; V gene: TRBV9; CDR3 length: 16; CDR3 DNA: TGTGCCAGCAGCGCGGGGGGAACCGCCGAGGGCGGGGAGCTGTTTTTT; CDR3 protein: CASSAGGTAEGGELFF
clone size: -; J gene: TRBJ1-5; D gene: -; V gene: TRBV10-3; CDR3 length: 15; CDR3 DNA: TGTGCCATCAGTGAGGGGGGGGGATACAATCAGCCCCAGCATTTT; CDR3 protein: CAISEGGGYNQPQHF
clone size: -; J gene: TRBJ2-1; D gene: TRBD2; V gene: TRBV10-3; CDR3 length: 13; CDR3 DNA: TGTGCCATCGGTCCAGCGGGATCCAATGAGCAGTTCTTC; CDR3 protein: CAIGPAGSNEQFF
clone size: many; J gene: TRBJ2-7; D gene: -; V gene: TRBV2; CDR3 length: 14; CDR3 DNA: TGTGCCAGCAGCGCCGGGACGGATTTGAGCGAGCAGTACTTC; CDR3 protein: CASSAGTDLSEQYF
clone size: -; J gene: TRBJ2-7; D gene: -; V gene: TRBV1; CDR3 length: 16; CDR3 DNA: TGCACCAGCGCTCCTACCCCAGCGGGAGCTGCATACGAGCAGTACTTC; CDR3 protein: CTSAPTPAGAAYEQYF
clone size: -; J gene: TRBJ2-1; D gene: TRBD2; V gene: TRBV7-7; CDR3 length: 15; CDR3 DNA: TGTGCTAGCAGCCTGACTAGCGAGAGACACAATGAGCAGTTCTTC; CDR3 protein: CASSLTSERHNEQFF
clone size: -; J gene: TRBJ2-1; D gene: TRBD2; V gene: TRBV5-8; CDR3 length: 16; CDR3 DNA: TGTGCCAGCAGCTTGGGGACTAGCGGGAGGTTAGGTGAGCAGTTCTTC; CDR3 protein: CASSLGTSGRLGEQFF
clone size: -; J gene: TRBJ2-1; D gene: -; V gene: TRBV5-6; CDR3 length: 13; CDR3 DNA: TGTGCCAGCACCGGGCCTCGGGTCCATGAGCAGTTCTTC; CDR3 protein: CASTGPRVHEQFF
clone size: few; J gene: TRBJ1-3; D gene: -; V gene: TRBV9; CDR3 length: 15; CDR3 DNA: TGTGCCAGCAGCCCAGAGGGGACGGCGGGAAACACCATATATTTT; CDR3 protein: CASSPEGTAGNTIYF
clone size: -; J gene: TRBJ2-5; D gene: -; V gene: TRBV7-8; CDR3 length: 13; CDR3 DNA: TGTGCCAGCAGCTTAGACCCACAAGGGACCCAGTACTTC; CDR3 protein: CASSLDPQGTQYF
clone size: -; J gene: TRBJ1-5; D gene: -; V gene: TRBV7-2; CDR3 length: 13; CDR3 DNA: TGTGCCAGCAGCCTCCAGGTGGATCAGCCCCAGCATTTT; CDR3 protein: CASSLQVDQPQHF
clone size: -; J gene: TRBJ1-3; D gene: TRBD1; V gene: TRBV18; CDR3 length: 14; CDR3 DNA: TGTGCCAGCTCACCACGGGACAGTGGAAACACCATATATTTT; CDR3 protein: CASSPRDSGNTIYF
clone size: -; J gene: TRBJ1-6; D gene: -; V gene: TRBV5-1; CDR3 length: 13; CDR3 DNA: TGCGCCAGCAGCTTGGCTGGGTCCTCACCCCTCCACTTT; CDR3 protein: CASSLAGSSPLHF
clone size: -; J gene: TRBJ2-1; D gene: -; V gene: TRBV19; CDR3 length: 12; CDR3 DNA: TGTGCCAGTAGTCAGGGGAACAATGAGCAGTTCTTC; CDR3 protein: CASSQGNNEQFF
clone size: -; J gene: TRBJ1-1; D gene: TRBD1; V gene: TRBV28; CDR3 length: 16; CDR3 DNA: TGTGCCAGCCTTCTCGCGGGACAGGTGATCCGCACTGAAGCTTTCTTT; CDR3 protein: CASLLAGQVIRTEAFF
clone size: -; J gene: TRBJ2-3; D gene: -; V gene: TRBV27; CDR3 length: 15; CDR3 DNA: TGTGCCAGCAGTATACAGGGTTTGTACACAGATACGCAGTATTTT; CDR3 protein: CASSIQGLYTDTQYF